This T cell receptor beta chain originates from a study of blood T cell repertoires in COVID-19. Study in general: Samples came from the United States, Italy and Spain, spanning acute and convalescent COVID-19.

In the study's own analysis: From reference gene primer amplification, estimates of nucleated cell counts were derived. Method: immunoSEQ multiplex PCR; TCRdb's copy keeps in-frame clones and lacks some. That table is the source of V, J and clone size, and D and trimming were worked out from the DNA. The sample has roughly 260,000 clones; roughly four fifths are singletons. CDR3 length: 15 amino acids. V was pared by 4 bases and J by 6 bases, with 8 bases of the junction left unmatched. The V gene's germline CDR1 is LGHDT and CDR2 YNNKEL (reference sequence). Sequencing was carried out using peripheral blood. The chain employs TRBV3-1 (or the pseudogene TRBV3-2) and TRBJ2-1; TRBD2 matches at 8 bases. The sequence derives from a woman between 65 and 79 years old with acute or convalescent COVID-19. CDR3 amino acids: CASSPSGLGFNEQFF. CDR3 nucleotides: TGTGCCAGCAGCCCTTCGGGACTAGGCTTCAATGAGCAGTTCTTC.